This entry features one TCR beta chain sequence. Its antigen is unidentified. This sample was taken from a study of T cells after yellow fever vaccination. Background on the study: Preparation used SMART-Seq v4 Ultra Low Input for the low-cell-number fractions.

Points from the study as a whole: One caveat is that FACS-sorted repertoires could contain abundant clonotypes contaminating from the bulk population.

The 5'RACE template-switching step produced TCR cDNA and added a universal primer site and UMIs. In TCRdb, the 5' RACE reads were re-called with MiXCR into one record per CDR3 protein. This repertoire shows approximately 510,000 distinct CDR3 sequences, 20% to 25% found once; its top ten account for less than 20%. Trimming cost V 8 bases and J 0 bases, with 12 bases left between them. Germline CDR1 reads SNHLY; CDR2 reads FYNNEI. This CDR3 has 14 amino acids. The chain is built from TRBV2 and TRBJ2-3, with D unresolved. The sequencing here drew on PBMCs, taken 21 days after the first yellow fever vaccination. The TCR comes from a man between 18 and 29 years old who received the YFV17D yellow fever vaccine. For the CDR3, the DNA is TGTGCCAGCCGCGGCTATTCTAGCACAGATACGCAGTATTTT. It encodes CASRGYSSTDTQYF.